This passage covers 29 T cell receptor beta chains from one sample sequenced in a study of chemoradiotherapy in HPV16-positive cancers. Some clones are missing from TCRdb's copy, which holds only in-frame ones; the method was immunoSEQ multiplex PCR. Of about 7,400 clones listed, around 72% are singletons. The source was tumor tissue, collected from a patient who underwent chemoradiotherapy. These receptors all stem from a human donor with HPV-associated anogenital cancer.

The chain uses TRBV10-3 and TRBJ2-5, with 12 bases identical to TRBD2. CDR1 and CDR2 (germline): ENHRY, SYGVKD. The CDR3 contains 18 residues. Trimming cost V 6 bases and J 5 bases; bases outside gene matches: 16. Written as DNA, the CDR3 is TGTGCCATCAGGGAGCTAGCGGGGGGGCCCCATTCGAGGGAGACCCAGTACTTC. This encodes CAIRELAGGPHSRETQYF.

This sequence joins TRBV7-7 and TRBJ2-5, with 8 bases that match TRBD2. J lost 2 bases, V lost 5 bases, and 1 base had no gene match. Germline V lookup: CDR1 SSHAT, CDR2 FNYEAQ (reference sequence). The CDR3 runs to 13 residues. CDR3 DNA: TGTGCCAGCAGCCGGGGGGGGCAAGAGACCCAGTACTTC. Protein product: CASSRGGQETQYF.

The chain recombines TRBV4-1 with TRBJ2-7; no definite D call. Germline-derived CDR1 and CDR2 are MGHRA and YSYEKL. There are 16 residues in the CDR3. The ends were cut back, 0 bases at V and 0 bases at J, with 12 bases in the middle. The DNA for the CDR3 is TGCGCCAGCAGCCAAGATCCCCCACAGAACTCCTACGAGCAGTACTTC. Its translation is CASSQDPPQNSYEQYF.

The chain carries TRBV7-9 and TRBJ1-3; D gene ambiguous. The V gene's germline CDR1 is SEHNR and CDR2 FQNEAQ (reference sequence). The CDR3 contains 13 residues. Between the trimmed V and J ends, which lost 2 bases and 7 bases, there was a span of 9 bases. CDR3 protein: CASSLYEGNTIYF. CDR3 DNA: TGTGCCAGCAGCTTATACGAGGGCAACACCATATATTTT.

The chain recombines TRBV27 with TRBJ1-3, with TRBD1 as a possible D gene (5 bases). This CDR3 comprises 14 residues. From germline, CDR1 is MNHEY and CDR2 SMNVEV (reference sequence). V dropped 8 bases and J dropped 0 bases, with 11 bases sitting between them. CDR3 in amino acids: CASRGAFSGNTIYF. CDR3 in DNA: TGTGCCAGCCGCGGGGCTTTCTCTGGAAACACCATATATTTT.

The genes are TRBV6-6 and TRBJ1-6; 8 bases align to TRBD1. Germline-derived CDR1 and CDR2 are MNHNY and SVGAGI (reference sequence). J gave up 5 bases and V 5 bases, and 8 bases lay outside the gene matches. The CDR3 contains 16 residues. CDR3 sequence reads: CASSAQTGAHNSPLHF. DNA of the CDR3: TGTGCCAGCAGTGCGCAGACAGGGGCCCATAATTCACCCCTCCACTTT.

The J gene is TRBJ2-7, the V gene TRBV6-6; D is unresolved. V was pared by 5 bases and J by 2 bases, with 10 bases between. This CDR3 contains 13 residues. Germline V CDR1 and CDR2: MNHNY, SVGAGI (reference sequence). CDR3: CASSPGTPYEQYF. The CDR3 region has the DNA TGTGCCAGCAGTCCGGGCACCCCCTACGAGCAGTACTTC.

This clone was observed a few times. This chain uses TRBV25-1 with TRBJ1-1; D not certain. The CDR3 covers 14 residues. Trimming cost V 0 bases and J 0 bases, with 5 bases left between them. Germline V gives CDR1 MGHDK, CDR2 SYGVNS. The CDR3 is CASSEYHLNTEAFF. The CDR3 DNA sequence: TGTGCCAGCAGTGAATACCACCTGAACACTGAAGCTTTCTTT.

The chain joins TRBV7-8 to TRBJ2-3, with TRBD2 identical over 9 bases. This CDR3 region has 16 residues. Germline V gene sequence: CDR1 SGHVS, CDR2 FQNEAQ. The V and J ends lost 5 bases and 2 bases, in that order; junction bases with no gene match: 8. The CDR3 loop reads CASSPQLAGNTDTQYF. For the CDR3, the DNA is TGTGCCAGCAGCCCTCAACTAGCGGGTAACACAGATACGCAGTATTTT.

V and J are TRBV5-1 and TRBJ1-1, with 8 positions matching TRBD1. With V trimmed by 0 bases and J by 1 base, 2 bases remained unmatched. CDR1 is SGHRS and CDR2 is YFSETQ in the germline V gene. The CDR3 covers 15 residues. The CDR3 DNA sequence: TGCGCCAGCAGCTTGGAAGGACAGGGGAACACTGAAGCTTTCTTT. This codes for CASSLEGQGNTEAFF.

In DNA form, the CDR3 reads TGTGCTAGTGGTTTGGAGGGGAGGGGGTATATATTTAGTGGCAATCAGCCCCAGCATTTT. Its translation is CASGLEGRGYIFSGNQPQHF. V is TRBV12-5 and J is TRBJ1-5; D is perhaps TRBD1 (6 bases). The CDR3 is made up of 20 amino acids. V was cut by 1 base and J by 2 bases, with 24 bases left in between. Germline V gene data show CDR1 as LGHNT and CDR2 as FRNRAP.

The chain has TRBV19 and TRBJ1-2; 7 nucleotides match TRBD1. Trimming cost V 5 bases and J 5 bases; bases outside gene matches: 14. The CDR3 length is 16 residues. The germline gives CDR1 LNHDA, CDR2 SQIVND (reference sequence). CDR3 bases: TGTGCCAGTAGTGCCAACAGGGGTTTCGGGATATATGGCTACACCTTC. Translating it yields CASSANRGFGIYGYTF.

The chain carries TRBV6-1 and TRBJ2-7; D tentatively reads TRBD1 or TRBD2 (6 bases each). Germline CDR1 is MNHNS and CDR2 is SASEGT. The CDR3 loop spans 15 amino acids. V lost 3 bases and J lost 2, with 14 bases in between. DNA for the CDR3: TGTGCCAGCAGTGAGGGTCCTAGGGGGGCCTACGAGCAGTACTTC. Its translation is CASSEGPRGAYEQYF.

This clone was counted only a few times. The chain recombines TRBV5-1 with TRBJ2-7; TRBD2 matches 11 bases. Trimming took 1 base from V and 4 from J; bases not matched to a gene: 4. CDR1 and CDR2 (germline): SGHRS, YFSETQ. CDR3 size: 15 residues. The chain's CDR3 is CASSLQGTSGYEQYF. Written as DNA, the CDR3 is TGCGCCAGCAGCTTGCAAGGGACTAGCGGTTACGAGCAGTACTTC.

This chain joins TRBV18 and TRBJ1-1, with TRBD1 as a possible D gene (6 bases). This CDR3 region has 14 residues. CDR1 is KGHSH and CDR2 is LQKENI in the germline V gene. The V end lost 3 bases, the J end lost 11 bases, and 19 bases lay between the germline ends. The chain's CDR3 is CASSPGQSQGGAFF. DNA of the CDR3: TGTGCCAGCTCACCCGGACAGTCTCAGGGTGGGGCTTTCTTT.

The CDR3, as DNA: TGCGCCAGCAGCCAAGGTAGCGGGGGGTTCGGCTACGAGCAGTACTTC. This codes for CASSQGSGGFGYEQYF. The V call is TRBV4-1, the J call TRBJ2-7; TRBD2 aligns across 10 bases. Germline V gene sequence: CDR1 MGHRA, CDR2 YSYEKL. This CDR3 comprises 16 residues. V lost 1 base to trimming and J lost 3 bases; unmatched junction nucleotides: 6.

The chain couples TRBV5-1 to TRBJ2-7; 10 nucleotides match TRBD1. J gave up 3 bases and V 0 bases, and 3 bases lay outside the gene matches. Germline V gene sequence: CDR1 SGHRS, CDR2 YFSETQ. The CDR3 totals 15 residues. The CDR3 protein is CASSLEGTGVYEQYF. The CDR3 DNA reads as TGCGCCAGCAGCTTGGAGGGGACAGGGGTCTACGAGCAGTACTTC.

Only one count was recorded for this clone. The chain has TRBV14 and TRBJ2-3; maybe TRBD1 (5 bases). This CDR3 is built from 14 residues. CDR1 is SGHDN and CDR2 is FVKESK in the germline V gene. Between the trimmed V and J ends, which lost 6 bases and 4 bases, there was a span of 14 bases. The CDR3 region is CASSLGHLADTQYF. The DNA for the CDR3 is TGTGCCAGCAGTCTCGGACACTTGGCAGATACGCAGTATTTT. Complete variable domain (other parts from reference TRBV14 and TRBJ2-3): EAGVTQFPSHSVIEKGQTVTLRCDPISGHDNLYWYRRVMGKEIKFLLHFVKESKQDESGMPNNRFLAERTGGTYSTLKVQPAELEDSGVYFCASSLGHLADTQYFGPGTRLTVL.

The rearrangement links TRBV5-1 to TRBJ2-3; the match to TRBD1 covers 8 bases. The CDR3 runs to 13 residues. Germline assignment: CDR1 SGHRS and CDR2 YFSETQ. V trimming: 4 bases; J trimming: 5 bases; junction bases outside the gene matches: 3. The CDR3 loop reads CASSEQGVDTQYF. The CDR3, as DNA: TGCGCCAGCAGCGAACAGGGGGTAGATACGCAGTATTTT.

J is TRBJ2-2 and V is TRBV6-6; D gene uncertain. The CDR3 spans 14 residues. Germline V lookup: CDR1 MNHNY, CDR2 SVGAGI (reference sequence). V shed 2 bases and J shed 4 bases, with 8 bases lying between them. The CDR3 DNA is TGTGCCAGCAGTTACCAGGCAACCACCGGGGAGCTGTTTTTT. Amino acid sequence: CASSYQATTGELFF.

CDR3 sequence: CASSLWGQDTEAFF. In DNA, the CDR3 is TGCGCCAGCAGCTTGTGGGGGCAGGACACTGAAGCTTTCTTT. The V call is TRBV5-1, the J call TRBJ1-1, with D maybe TRBD1 (6 bases). Between the trimmed V and J ends, which lost 1 base and 3 bases, there was a span of 10 bases. This CDR3 is built from 14 residues. CDR1 SGHRS and CDR2 YFSETQ come from the germline V gene.

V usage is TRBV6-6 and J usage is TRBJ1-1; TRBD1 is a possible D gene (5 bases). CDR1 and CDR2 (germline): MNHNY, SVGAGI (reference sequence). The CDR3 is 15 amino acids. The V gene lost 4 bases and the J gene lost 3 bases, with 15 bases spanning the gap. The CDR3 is CASSFWQGRDTEAFF. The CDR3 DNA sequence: TGTGCCAGCAGTTTTTGGCAGGGTCGGGACACTGAAGCTTTCTTT.

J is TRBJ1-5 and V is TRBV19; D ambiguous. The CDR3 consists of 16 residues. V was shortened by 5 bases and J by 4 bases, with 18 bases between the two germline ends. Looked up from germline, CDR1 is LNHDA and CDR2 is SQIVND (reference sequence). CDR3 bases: TGTGCCAGTAGTGCCACCACGGGGTATATTAATCAGCCCCAGCATTTT. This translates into CASSATTGYINQPQHF. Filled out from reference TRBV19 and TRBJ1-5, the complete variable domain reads DGGITQSPKYLFRKEGQNVTLSCEQNLNHDAMYWYRQDPGQGLRLIYYSQIVNDFQKGDIAEGYSVSREKKESFPLTVTSAQKNPTAFYLCASSATTGYINQPQHFGDGTRLSIL.

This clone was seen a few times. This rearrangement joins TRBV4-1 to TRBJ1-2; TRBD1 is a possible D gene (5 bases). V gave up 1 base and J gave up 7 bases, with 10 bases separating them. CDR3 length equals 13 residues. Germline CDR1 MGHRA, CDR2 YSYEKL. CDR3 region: CASSQAWGLGYTF. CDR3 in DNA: TGCGCCAGCAGCCAAGCGTGGGGCCTTGGCTACACCTTC.

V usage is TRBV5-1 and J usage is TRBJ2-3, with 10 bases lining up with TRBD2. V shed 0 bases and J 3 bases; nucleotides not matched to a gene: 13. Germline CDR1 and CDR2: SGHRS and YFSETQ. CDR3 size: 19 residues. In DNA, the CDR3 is TGCGCCAGCAGCTTGGGAGCAGCGGGGGGGCCTGTTCTGACAGATACGCAGTATTTT. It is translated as CASSLGAAGGPVLTDTQYF.

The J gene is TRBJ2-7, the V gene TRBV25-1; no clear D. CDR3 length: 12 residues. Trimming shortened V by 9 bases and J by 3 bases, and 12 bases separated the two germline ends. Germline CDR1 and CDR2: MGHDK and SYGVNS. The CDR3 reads CASTEVYYEQYF. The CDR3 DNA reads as TGTGCCAGTACAGAGGTCTACTACGAGCAGTACTTC.

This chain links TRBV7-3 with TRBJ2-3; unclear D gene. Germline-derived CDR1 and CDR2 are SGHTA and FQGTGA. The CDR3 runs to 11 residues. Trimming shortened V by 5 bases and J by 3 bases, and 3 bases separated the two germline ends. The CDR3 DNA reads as TGTGCCAGCAGCGATACAGATACGCAGTATTTT. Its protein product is CASSDTDTQYF.

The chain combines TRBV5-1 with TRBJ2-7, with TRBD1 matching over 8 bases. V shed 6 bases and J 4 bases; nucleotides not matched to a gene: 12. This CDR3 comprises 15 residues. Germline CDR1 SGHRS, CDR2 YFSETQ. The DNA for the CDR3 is TGCGCCAGCACCCCGGAAGGACAGGGAGGATACGAGCAGTACTTC. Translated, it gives CASTPEGQGGYEQYF.

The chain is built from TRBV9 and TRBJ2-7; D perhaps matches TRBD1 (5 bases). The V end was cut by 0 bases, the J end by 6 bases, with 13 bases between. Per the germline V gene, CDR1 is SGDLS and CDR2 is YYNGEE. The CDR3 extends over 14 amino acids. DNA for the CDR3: TGTGCCAGCAGCGTAGCGTTTGACAGACCCGAGCAGTACTTC. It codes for CASSVAFDRPEQYF.